Reported below is one T cell receptor (beta chain). The method was immunoSEQ multiplex PCR; TCRdb's version includes in-frame clones alone and lacks a portion of them. The sample records tens of thousands of clones, about 90% being singletons. This entry comes from a study of graft-versus-host responses after intestinal transplantation. CDR1 SGHDT and CDR2 YYEEEE come from the germline V gene. CDR3 length: 14 residues. With 4 bases removed from V and 3 bases from J, the gap between germline ends came to 11 bases. The receptor's source is a human patient who received an intestinal transplant, so some T cells may come from the graft donor. Material: PBMCs, obtained nearly 670 days after intestinal transplant. The gene calls are TRBV5-6 and TRBJ1-5, with D unresolved. The CDR3, as DNA: TGTGCCAGCAGCATTCGGGCCCTCAATCAGCCCCAGCATTTT. Translating gives CASSIRALNQPQHF.